This T cell receptor (beta chain) stems from a study of shared clonotypes between healthy human individuals. Notes on the study in general: Naive subsets generally had larger estimated richness than memory subsets. For naive CD4 cells, around 5% of clonotypes were shared across several donors.

Concerning this clone itself: Its antigen is not known.

The authors' processing: Quality scores were absent from the junction-only immunoSEQ sequences, so filtering differed. Some clones are missing from TCRdb's copy, which holds only in-frame ones; the method was immunoSEQ multiplex PCR. That table is the source of V, J and clone size, and D and trimming were worked out from the DNA. The repertoire holds more than 2 million clones, with 85% to 95% as singletons. V lost 2 bases to trimming and J lost 0 bases, with 15 bases between them. Germline CDR1 reads SGHRS; CDR2 reads YFSETQ. The CDR3 spans 17 residues. The donors were all Caucasian adults (living in Nashville, Tennessee).

The V gene is TRBV5-1, the J gene TRBJ1-3, with D possibly being TRBD1 (5 bases). This clonotype was sampled from a man between 18 and 29 years old in good health. Sequencing was carried out using naive CD4+ T cells sorted from blood. Subset specified: CD45RA+ positively selected. CDR3 loop: CASSLMGPSSSGNTIYF. CDR3 sequence (DNA): TGCGCCAGCAGCTTAATGGGACCTTCTTCCTCTGGAAACACCATATATTTT.